Given below is one T cell receptor (beta chain) in context. Its antigen is undetermined. This sample was taken from a study of beta chain features in type 1 diabetes. CD45RO/CCR7/CD25/CD127/CD95/CD27 sorting isolated CD4+ naive, central memory, regulatory and stem cell-like memory cells. Findings of the study overall: Patients with Type 1 diabetes showed moderately but significantly shorter TCRB CDR3s in all four CD4+ subsets.

Sequenced material consisted of expressed TCRB transcripts (all of the isolated RNA was reverse transcribed). The data were produced by immunoSEQ multiplex PCR, yet TCRdb's version contains in-frame clones alone and is incomplete. The sample lists fewer than 450,000 clones; roughly 12% were seen once. Sequenced material: naive CD4+ T cells from blood. The source is a woman aged 18-30 years with type 1 diabetes.

The DNA of the CDR3 is TGTGCCAGCAGTACTTCACAGGGTTCCTACGAGCAGTACTTC. As protein: CASSTSQGSYEQYF. The chain uses TRBV28 and TRBJ2-7; possibly TRBD1 for D (6 bases). Germline CDR1 MDHEN, CDR2 SYDVKM. This CDR3 comprises 14 residues. V lost 5 bases, J lost 1 base, and 12 bases lay in between.